The rows below give T cell receptor beta chains drawn from one sample of a study of cytomegalovirus exposure and HLA in healthy donors. Assay: immunoSEQ multiplex PCR; the TCRdb copy retains only in-frame clones and omits some. Among 100,000 to 150,000 clones, 80% were seen once, and the ten largest hold 3.3%. The sample comprised PBMCs. The receptors shown here come from a male donor in good health and CMV-seronegative. The CDR3 runs from the conserved cysteine through the conserved F or W.

j_call cdr3_length v_call cdr3_aa
TRBJ1-2 16 TRBV7-9 CSSSSVGTGDFRGYTF
TRBJ2-3 17 TRBV7-6 CASSLGLAGVRSDTQYF
TRBJ2-7 16 TRBV11-2 CASLPLSGRGWNEQYF
TRBJ1-1 15 TRBV27 CASSFRTGMNTEAFF
TRBJ1-1 17 TRBV15 CATSRDPRGPGNTEAFF
TRBJ2-2 16 TRBV11-2 CASSLTGGKVTGELFF
TRBJ1-2 16 TRBV7-2 CASSPLIATVNYGYTF
. 17 TRBV4-1 CASSPAPSQGRLYEQYF
TRBJ1-3 13 TRBV27 CASSFAGGNTIYF
TRBJ2-3 15 TRBV6-4 CASSDVAGGTDTQYF
TRBJ2-7 14 TRBV27 CASRGPDAPYEQYF
. 13 TRBV11-2 CASVGTGRYEQYF
TRBJ1-1 16 TRBV23-1 CASSQSGQGLNTEAFF
TRBJ1-1 14 TRBV19 CASTLDRANTEAFF
TRBJ2-3 14 TRBV7-3 CASSSLNRLDTQYF
TRBJ2-3 17 TRBV7-2 CASSLAPASGTTDTQYF
TRBJ1-2 16 TRBV11-2 CASSSPKDRGNYGYTF
. 14 TRBV7-9 CASSLGQVSYEQYF
TRBJ2-3 15 TRBV6-5 CASSYGRGGEDTQYF
TRBJ2-7 14 TRBV19 CASSRSRGFYEQYF
TRBJ2-5 13 TRBV28 CASSLAGGPEQYF
TRBJ2-2 15 TRBV9 CASSVGTTNTGELFF
TRBJ2-1 15 TRBV5-8 CASSLEAVTYNEQFF
TRBJ2-1 11 TRBV10-1 CGRPGANEQFF
TRBJ2-3 14 TRBV6-4 CASSEGTSSDTQYF
TRBJ1-2 15 TRBV19 CASTSGKLLNYGYTF
TRBJ2-1 15 TRBV6-4 CASSEGTGGHNEQFF
TRBJ1-1 13 TRBV10-1 CASSESVRAEAFF
TRBJ1-1 12 TRBV27 CASSYRGLVAFF
TRBJ2-5 14 TRBV15 CATSKGGGPETQYF
TRBJ2-1 15 TRBV7-6 CASSLMTGTYNEQFF
TRBJ2-7 13 TRBV7-2 CASSLGPGKEQYF
TRBJ2-7 17 TRBV4-3 CASSRIPGGQGGDEQYF
TRBJ1-2 14 TRBV5-1 CASSLIPVNYGYTF
TRBJ1-2 14 TRBV4-3 CASSQTQGADGYTF
TRBJ2-2 16 TRBV6-5 CASSSRGGPNTGELFF
TRBJ1-1 17 TRBV7-6 CASSSSSWGPLNTEAFF
TRBJ1-4 13 TRBV10-3 CAISSDSNEKLFF
TRBJ2-4 18 TRBV4-2 CASSQDVGGAAAKNIQYF
TRBJ1-6 14 TRBV10-3 CAISAGAQNSPLHF
TRBJ2-3 15 TRBV27 CASSSGLSRTDTQYF